This T cell receptor beta chain was sequenced for a study of blood T cells in healthy people across ages. Whole-study results and caveats: The donors' CMV status was not determined, possibly confounding changes in expanded clonotypes.

A J-beta primer mix and a sample-barcoded 5' primer were used in a second PCR of about 7 to 12 cycles. In TCRdb, the 5' RACE reads were re-called with MiXCR into one record per CDR3 protein. The data contain approximately 580,000 distinct CDR3 sequences, 24% of them singletons. This clonotype showed up just a few times. Its cognate antigen is unknown. The study recruited healthy Caucasian donors from Russia who were aged about 6 to 90. Peripheral blood was drawn, approximately 10 milliliters per donor. CDR1 MNHEY and CDR2 SVGAGI come from the germline V gene. V shed 2 bases and J shed 2 bases, with 9 bases lying between them. The CDR3 consists of 14 residues. The sample was also reused in another study, on T cells of mothers and their children. Per that study: For unrelated pairs as for related ones, thymic selection shapes TCR recombination output similarly.

This rearrangement joins TRBV6-5 to TRBJ1-2, with D tentatively TRBD1 (5 bases). The TCR was taken from a boy aged 5-17 years in good health. Sequencing was carried out using blood. CDR3 residues: CASSYRQLNYGYTF. The CDR3 nucleotides read TGTGCCAGCAGTTACAGACAGCTGAACTATGGCTACACCTTC.